These 8 T cell receptor beta chains share one sample of origin, sequenced in a study of shared clonotypes between healthy human individuals (dated by TCRdb to the early 2020s). Receptors were amplified or captured by the immunoSEQ multiplex PCR assay. TCRdb re-hosts the immuneACCESS table, in-frame sequences only. Its copies lack some clones; in the studies checked, an unresolved V gene accounts for under half of them, and the cause for the rest is not known. The sample yields 2 million or so clones; 85% to 95% were counted once. Around 0.13% of the sample is held by the ten biggest clonotypes. Sequencing input: naive CD4+ T cells sorted from blood. In the paper's terms, the cell subset or site label means: CD45RA+ positively selected. The receptors here all came from a man aged 18 to 29 in good health.

V gene TRBV6-1 combines with J gene TRBJ2-1; no firm D call. This CDR3 contains 14 residues. Trimming stripped 2 bases from V and 4 bases from J, with 9 bases between. Germline V gene sequence: CDR1 MNHNS, CDR2 SASEGT. The CDR3 here is CASSEPDKYNEQFF. The DNA for the CDR3 is TGTGCCAGCAGTGAACCCGACAAGTACAATGAGCAGTTCTTC.

The chain recombines TRBV28 with TRBJ1-2; 10 nucleotides align to TRBD1. This CDR3 contains 13 residues. V lost 10 bases to trimming and J lost 8 bases; unmatched junction nucleotides: 10. The germline V gene has CDR1 MDHEN and CDR2 SYDVKM. CDR3 region: CAIATGQGTGYTF. The DNA for the CDR3 is TGTGCCATCGCTACGGGACAGGGGACCGGCTACACCTTC.

Only one count was recorded for this clone. The gene calls are TRBV19 and TRBJ2-3; D is unresolved. Trimming cost V 7 bases and J 2 bases, with 10 bases left between them. Germline V gene lookup returns CDR1 LNHDA and CDR2 SQIVND (reference sequence). The CDR3 runs 13 residues. The CDR3 DNA sequence: TGTGCCAGTAAAAAGATGTCCACAGATACGCAGTATTTT. This codes for CASKKMSTDTQYF.

V and J are TRBV19 and TRBJ1-5, with TRBD1 identical over 9 bases. There are 16 residues in the CDR3. Per the germline V gene, CDR1 is LNHDA and CDR2 is SQIVND (reference sequence). J was trimmed by 4 bases and V by 0 bases; bases with no gene match: 4. CDR3 sequence (DNA): TGTGCCAGTAGTATAGAGGGACAGGGAGTGAATCAGCCCCAGCATTTT. Translation: CASSIEGQGVNQPQHF.

The CDR3 loop is CASSIRGPTTDTQYF. The DNA for the CDR3 is TGTGCCAGTAGTATCAGGGGGCCCACGACAGATACGCAGTATTTT. The V gene is TRBV19, the J gene TRBJ2-3; 8 bases are a match to TRBD1. This CDR3 comprises 15 residues. The germline gives CDR1 LNHDA, CDR2 SQIVND (reference sequence). V shed 3 bases, J shed 3 bases, and the junction held 5 bases outside the gene matches.

The rearrangement links TRBV28 to TRBJ2-1, with unresolved D. Germline assignment: CDR1 MDHEN and CDR2 SYDVKM. Trimming shortened V by 8 bases and J by 2 bases, and 16 bases separated the two germline ends. This CDR3 has 15 amino acids. The CDR3 DNA follows: TGTGCCAGCTCAAGGGTCTCGGCAGCCTACAATGAGCAGTTCTTC. The encoded protein is CASSRVSAAYNEQFF.

J is TRBJ2-5 and V is TRBV18; 12 positions agree with TRBD2. Germline trimming cut 6 bases from V and 5 bases from J; bases unmatched to any gene: 10. Per germline, CDR1 KGHSH and CDR2 LQKENI. This CDR3 has 16 residues. The CDR3 DNA is TGTGCCAGCTCTCCCGAGACTAGCGGGGGAATGGAGACCCAGTACTTC. Translation: CASSPETSGGMETQYF.

In this sample, this clone turned up once. The gene calls are TRBV5-1 and TRBJ2-3; D perhaps matches TRBD1 (6 bases). This CDR3 has 16 amino acids. With 0 bases removed from V and 4 bases from J, the gap between germline ends came to 15 bases. Germline-derived CDR1 and CDR2 are SGHRS and YFSETQ. The CDR3 DNA sequence: TGCGCCAGCAGCTTGGCCGTGGGGGCGAAATCAGATACGCAGTATTTT. This encodes CASSLAVGAKSDTQYF. Full variable domain (outside the CDR3, taken from reference TRBV5-1 and TRBJ2-3): KAGVTQTPRYLIKTRGQQVTLSCSPISGHRSVSWYQQTPGQGLQFLFEYFSETQRNKGNFPGRFSGRQFSNSRSEMNVSTLELGDSALYLCASSLAVGAKSDTQYFGPGTRLTVL.